This T cell receptor beta chain derives from a study of T cells in Graves' hyperthyroidism and ophthalmopathy. This clonotype was recorded many times. Researchers took RNA transcripts and amplified the TCR beta CDR3 regions from them. A set of HTBI primers served as the primers for a first-round RT-PCR of the TCR CDR3. One entry per CDR3 protein, called by TCRdb with MiXCR from the multiplex PCR reads. In the table there are a few hundred thousand distinct CDR3 sequences, 15% to 20% of which are singletons. The germline CDR1 and CDR2 sequences are MDHEN and SYDVKM. Trimming removed 1 base from V and 1 base from J, with 13 bases in between. The CDR3 length is 17 residues.

Material: blood. The chain employs TRBV28 and TRBJ2-2; D is uncertain. This TCR was recovered from a woman aged 18-35 years with Graves' hyperthyroidism. Written as DNA, the CDR3 is TGTGCCAGCAGTTTATCCGGAGTCAGGAAGAACACCGGGGAGCTGTTTTTT. This encodes CASSLSGVRKNTGELFF.